A selection of T cell receptor beta chains follows, all from one sample in a study of T-cell memory formation after mild COVID-19. TCRdb re-called the 5' RACE reads through MiXCR, storing one row per CDR3 protein. The sample holds roughly 600,000 distinct CDR3 sequences; approximately 18% are singletons and the top ten take about 11%. The material sequenced was PBMCs or a T cell subset sorted from them (not recorded which). Receptor source: an adult woman who had mild COVID-19 (a few samples of this study predate the infection). Cell type and time point are not known. Both conserved end residues are part of each CDR3. Some rows mark clone size as missing; the rest say once, few, many or name a class of expanded clone.

>.|TRBJ1-1|TRBV11-2
CASRRGGRGPQGEAFF
>.|TRBJ2-3|TRBV7-6
CASSLWAGAFTDTQYF
>.|TRBJ2-2|TRBV7-9
CASSYEGSRRTGELFF
>.|TRBJ2-1|TRBV11-1
CASSSPGLVYNEQFF
>.|TRBJ2-5|TRBV21-1
CASSKAVKPGETQYF
>few|TRBJ2-5|TRBV2
CASSRAGVSQETQYF
>.|TRBJ1-1|TRBV7-2
CASSPLERNTEAFF
>.|TRBJ2-5|TRBV19
CATLDREGETQYF
>once|TRBJ2-7|TRBV19
CASSIGTSGSYEQYF
>few|TRBJ2-7|TRBV6-1
CASSEREGAGSYEQYF
>few|TRBJ2-7|TRBV7-2
CASSWQQGGVAYEQYF
>.|TRBJ2-1|TRBV20-1
CSASVNEQFF
>few|TRBJ1-1|TRBV7-8
CATRNLGTTEAFF
>few|TRBJ2-7|TRBV15
CATSPSRDRRLYEQYF
>many|TRBJ2-1|TRBV12-3/TRBV12-4
CASRRTSGSRPNEQFF
>.|TRBJ1-2|TRBV5-1
CASSLNQQYGYTF
>few|TRBJ2-7|TRBV6-5
CASSRSQDEQYF
>few|TRBJ2-1|TRBV14
CASSPLVSGEPGDEQFF
>.|TRBJ2-7|TRBV27
CASSKRQGATNEQYF
>.|TRBJ1-1|TRBV5-6
CASSAGAAVAFF
>few|TRBJ2-5|TRBV19
CASSIGSGNFQETQYF
>many|TRBJ2-1|TRBV2
CASREEGSYNEQFF
>few|TRBJ1-3|TRBV6-2/TRBV6-3
CASILTVRAPGNTIYF
>.|TRBJ1-1|TRBV19
CASRSRPGGVKNTEAFF
>few|TRBJ2-7|TRBV21-1
CASSKGSNSGRMYEQYF
>.|TRBJ2-2|TRBV14
CASSQDLLAGDTGELFF
>many|TRBJ1-1|TRBV4-3
CASSQVRGLGTEAFF
>few|TRBJ1-1|TRBV7-6
CASSPRQGATNTEAFF
>few|TRBJ2-6|TRBV20-1
CSIGQVGANVLTF
>.|TRBJ2-3|TRBV20-1
CSAPGEGMGTDTQYF
>.|TRBJ2-2|TRBV5-4
CASSLGQDTGELFF
>few|TRBJ2-3|TRBV7-2
CASRANTDTQYF
>.|TRBJ1-4|TRBV12-3/TRBV12-4
CASSSTGYIEKLFF